The 20 T cell receptor beta chains in this list originate from one sample, sequenced in a study of blood T cell repertoires in COVID-19. Assay used: immunoSEQ multiplex PCR; TCRdb lists only in-frame clones, some missing. The sample lists about 370,000 clones, roughly nine tenths seen once, with 1% in the top ten. Sequencing input: PBMCs or T cells enriched from blood (not recorded which). The receptors were sampled from a man between 18 and 29 years old who had recovered from COVID-19.

The chain carries TRBV5-1 and TRBJ2-7, with D perhaps TRBD2 (6 bases). V lost 0 bases, J lost 1 base, and 14 bases lay in between. Germline CDR1 is SGHRS and CDR2 is YFSETQ. This CDR3 is 16 amino acids long. The CDR3 is CASSLEEAGRSYEQYF. CDR3 nucleotides: TGCGCCAGCAGCTTGGAGGAGGCGGGAAGGTCCTACGAGCAGTACTTC. Supplemented by reference TRBV5-1 and TRBJ2-7, the full variable domain reads KAGVTQTPRYLIKTRGQQVTLSCSPISGHRSVSWYQQTPGQGLQFLFEYFSETQRNKGNFPGRFSGRQFSNSRSEMNVSTLELGDSALYLCASSLEEAGRSYEQYFGPGTRLTVT.

This sequence joins TRBV6-5 and TRBJ1-3; 7 bases map to TRBD1. Looked up from germline, CDR1 is MNHEY and CDR2 is SVGAGI. V was pared by 0 bases and J by 0 bases, with 2 bases of the junction left unmatched. This CDR3 comprises 16 residues. The CDR3 here is CASSYSGTASGNTIYF. CDR3 nucleotides: TGTGCCAGCAGTTACTCGGGGACAGCCTCTGGAAACACCATATATTTT.

The chain recombines TRBV28 with TRBJ1-5; the D gene is possibly TRBD1 (5 bases). Trimming cost V 7 bases and J 6 bases, with 10 bases left between them. Per the germline V gene, CDR1 is MDHEN and CDR2 is SYDVKM. The CDR3 covers 12 residues. As DNA, the CDR3 is TGTGCCAGCACCTTCGGGGGTCAGCCCCAGCATTTT. This sequence encodes CASTFGGQPQHF. Full variable domain (rest looked up from reference TRBV28 and TRBJ1-5): DVKVTQSSRYLVKRTGEKVFLECVQDMDHENMFWYRQDPGLGLRLIYFSYDVKMKEKGDIPEGYSVSREKKERFSLILESASTNQTSMYLCASTFGGQPQHFGDGTRLSIL.

CDR3 loop: CASRQGSHEQYF. DNA for the CDR3: TGTGCCAGCCGACAGGGGTCCCACGAGCAGTACTTC. The genes are TRBV28 and TRBJ2-7; 8 bases map to TRBD1. The germline V gene has CDR1 MDHEN and CDR2 SYDVKM. J was trimmed by 5 bases and V by 8 bases; bases with no gene match: 5. The length of the CDR3 is 12 residues.

This rearrangement joins TRBV20-1 to TRBJ1-1; D uncertain. Germline V gene data show CDR1 as DFQATT and CDR2 as SNEGSKA (reference sequence). CDR3 length: 13 amino acids. V was shortened by 4 bases and J by 2 bases, with 11 bases between the two germline ends. The CDR3 loop reads CSAIDTVNTEAFF. Here the CDR3 DNA reads TGCAGTGCTATTGACACGGTCAACACTGAAGCTTTCTTT.

The chain employs TRBV2 and TRBJ2-3; 10 positions agree with TRBD1. V lost 3 bases, J lost 5 bases, and 5 bases stayed unmatched. This CDR3 region has 15 residues. The germline gives CDR1 SNHLY, CDR2 FYNNEI. CDR3 sequence reads: CASSEGQGWEDTQYF. The CDR3 DNA reads as TGTGCCAGCAGTGAGGGACAGGGGTGGGAAGATACGCAGTATTTT.

V usage is TRBV4-1 and J usage is TRBJ1-5, with 8 nucleotides matching TRBD1. With 3 bases clipped from V and 2 bases from J, the junction kept 3 bases outside the gene matches. The V gene's germline CDR1 is MGHRA and CDR2 YSYEKL. The CDR3 loop spans 15 amino acids. This CDR3 is CASSHVDRGNQPQHF. The CDR3 nucleotides read TGCGCCAGCAGCCATGTGGACAGGGGCAATCAGCCCCAGCATTTT.

The chain uses TRBV6-2 or TRBV6-3 and TRBJ1-1; no clear D. The CDR3 is 12 amino acids. The V and J ends lost 2 bases and 8 bases respectively, with 9 bases between them. Germline loops: CDR1 MNHEY, CDR2 SVGEGT. The CDR3 spells CASSYRPGEAFF. CDR3 DNA: TGTGCCAGCAGTTACAGGCCCGGGGAAGCTTTCTTT.

Here the CDR3 reads CSVQNSGTGHNEQFF. DNA of the CDR3: TGCAGCGTTCAAAACTCCGGGACAGGCCACAATGAGCAGTTCTTC. J is TRBJ2-1 and V is TRBV29-1; 8 bases are shared with TRBD1. J was trimmed by 5 bases and V by 5 bases; bases with no gene match: 11. Germline loops: CDR1 SQVTM, CDR2 ANQGSEA. The length of the CDR3 is 15 residues.

The CDR3 reads CASSAVDRVVYEQFF. CDR3 coding DNA: TGTGCCAGTAGTGCTGTAGACAGGGTTGTCTATGAGCAGTTCTTC. This chain links TRBV19 with TRBJ2-1, with 7 bases matching TRBD1. V shed 5 bases, J shed 8 bases, and the junction held 12 bases outside the gene matches. This CDR3 is 15 amino acids long. CDR1 and CDR2 from the germline V gene are LNHDA and SQIVND (reference sequence).

The chain couples TRBV9 to TRBJ2-2, with D tentatively TRBD2 (6 bases). Trimming pared 0 bases from V and 5 bases from J, leaving 14 bases between. CDR1 SGDLS and CDR2 YYNGEE come from the germline V gene. CDR3 length: 16 residues. CDR3 in amino acids: CASSVGGRGYTGELFF. The CDR3 bases are TGTGCCAGCAGCGTAGGAGGGCGGGGTTATACCGGGGAGCTGTTTTTT.

The V gene is TRBV27, the J gene TRBJ1-1; D is perhaps TRBD1 (5 bases). V lost 5 bases, J lost 0 bases, and 13 bases lay in between. The germline CDR1 and CDR2 sequences are MNHEY and SMNVEV (reference sequence). The CDR3 runs to 15 residues. The CDR3 sequence is CASSPRTRMNTEAFF. The CDR3 nucleotides read TGTGCCAGCAGTCCTCGGACACGCATGAACACTGAAGCTTTCTTT.

V and J are TRBV19 and TRBJ2-3; 10 bases map to TRBD2. This CDR3 contains 17 residues. In germline, CDR1 is LNHDA, CDR2 SQIVND (reference sequence). The trim removed 1 base at V and 2 bases at J, leaving 6 bases unmatched. The CDR3 is CASSIGSGTSDTDTQYF. The CDR3 DNA sequence: TGTGCCAGTAGTATAGGTTCCGGGACTAGCGACACAGATACGCAGTATTTT.

This sequence joins TRBV11-2 and TRBJ2-7; 13 bases fit TRBD2. Per the germline V gene, CDR1 is SGHAT and CDR2 is FQNNGV. Losses at the gene ends were 5 bases for V and 0 bases for J; bases not matched to a gene: 4. The CDR3 is 16 residues long. CDR3 nucleotide sequence: TGTGCCAGCAGCGGGGGACTAGCGGGGAACTCCTACGAGCAGTACTTC. Translating it yields CASSGGLAGNSYEQYF.

The chain is built from TRBV30 and TRBJ1-2; D gene unclear. The germline gives CDR1 GTSNPN, CDR2 SVGIG (reference sequence). V was shortened by 1 base and J by 1 base, with 7 bases between the two germline ends. The CDR3 contains 13 residues. In DNA, the CDR3 is TGTGCCTGGAGTGCCCTTGTTAACTATGGCTACACCTTC. Encoded protein: CAWSALVNYGYTF.

V gene TRBV19 combines with J gene TRBJ2-2, with a tentative D call TRBD2 (6 bases). Germline CDR1 reads LNHDA; CDR2 reads SQIVND (reference sequence). Between the trimmed V and J ends, which lost 3 bases and 8 bases, there was a span of 13 bases. The CDR3 extends over 14 amino acids. The CDR3 region is CASSMGTLGGELFF. DNA for the CDR3: TGTGCCAGTAGTATGGGGACTCTCGGAGGGGAGCTGTTTTTT. Combining the CDR3 with reference TRBV19 and TRBJ2-2 gives the whole variable domain DGGITQSPKYLFRKEGQNVTLSCEQNLNHDAMYWYRQDPGQGLRLIYYSQIVNDFQKGDIAEGYSVSREKKESFPLTVTSAQKNPTAFYLCASSMGTLGGELFFGEGSRLTVL.

The rearrangement links TRBV3-1 (or the pseudogene TRBV3-2) to TRBJ2-5, with a weak D call TRBD2 (6 bases). The length of the CDR3 is 13 residues. Germline values: CDR1 LGHDT, CDR2 YNNKEL (reference sequence). The V and J ends lost 0 bases and 9 bases respectively, with 11 bases between them. CDR3 protein: CASSQERWEAQYF. For the CDR3, the DNA is TGTGCCAGCAGCCAAGAAAGGTGGGAGGCCCAGTACTTC.

This sequence joins TRBV5-1 and TRBJ1-1; a weak D match, TRBD1 (6 bases). CDR3 size: 15 residues. V was pared by 0 bases and J by 5 bases, with 14 bases between. Germline V gene lookup returns CDR1 SGHRS and CDR2 YFSETQ. The CDR3, as DNA: TGCGCCAGCAGCTTGGTCGACCCGAGGGGGACTGAAGCTTTCTTT. It encodes CASSLVDPRGTEAFF. The variable domain in full, with the rest retrieved from reference TRBV5-1 and TRBJ1-1, is KAGVTQTPRYLIKTRGQQVTLSCSPISGHRSVSWYQQTPGQGLQFLFEYFSETQRNKGNFPGRFSGRQFSNSRSEMNVSTLELGDSALYLCASSLVDPRGTEAFFGQGTRLTVV.

This sequence joins TRBV5-4 and TRBJ2-1; 9 bases align to TRBD1. The CDR3 loop spans 15 amino acids. J was trimmed by 8 bases and V by 6 bases; bases with no gene match: 12. Germline assignment: CDR1 SGHNT and CDR2 YYREEE (reference sequence). CDR3 DNA sequence: TGTGCCAGCAACCCTTGGGACAGGGCGATCGATGAGCAGTTCTTC. Its protein is CASNPWDRAIDEQFF.

The rearrangement links TRBV28 to TRBJ1-3; D remains ambiguous. CDR1 MDHEN and CDR2 SYDVKM come from the germline V gene. V gave up 6 bases and J gave up 2 bases, with 14 bases separating them. This CDR3 spans 15 amino acids. CDR3 DNA sequence: TGTGCCAGCAGCGTAGCCGGCCTGACTGGAAACACCATATATTTT. It yields the protein CASSVAGLTGNTIYF.